This T cell receptor (beta chain) was captured by sequencing in a study of T cell repertoires in aging, cancer and after chemotherapy. About the research overall: Donor ages fell into six groups from 30 or younger up to 70 or older. Around 8.8 million TCR reads were in the whole dataset.

This clonotype has just a few counts. What it recognizes is unknown. The template was genomic DNA from peripheral blood, not RNA. General study results and limits: Untreated cancer patients had significantly lower blood TCR diversity than age-matched healthy donors. Median generation probability rose over the chemotherapy interval in each cancer cohort, suggesting rebound thymic output.

Trimming shortened V by 2 bases and J by 8 bases, and 7 bases separated the two germline ends. Per the germline V gene, CDR1 is SQVTM and CDR2 is ANQGSEA. The CDR3 runs 11 residues. TRB rearrangements spanning V, D and J were amplified using mixed TRB-A/B primers. TCRdb redid the calling of the multiplex PCR reads with MiXCR, one entry per CDR3 protein. The sample has under 10,000 distinct CDR3 sequences, less than 55% seen once. The TCR comes from a human donor in good health. The V call is TRBV29-1, the J call TRBJ2-1; D unresolved. Sample: blood. CDR3 coding DNA: TGCAGCGTTGAATTGGGCGATGAGCAGTTCTTC. Its protein product is CSVELGDEQFF.